This T cell receptor (beta chain) was captured in a study of blood T cell repertoires in COVID-19. Whole-study context: The samples span acute and convalescent COVID-19 from the United States, Italy and Spain.

The protocol was immunoSEQ multiplex PCR, while the TCRdb copy is restricted to in-frame clones and leaves out a portion. This table has more than 65,000 clones, roughly 80% appearing once. Per the germline V gene, CDR1 is KGHDR and CDR2 is SFDVKD. The CDR3 is made up of 18 amino acids. V lost 1 base, J lost 7 bases, and 21 bases lay in between. Sequenced sample: peripheral blood. The J gene is TRBJ2-2, the V gene TRBV24-1; TRBD1 might be the D (6 bases). The receptor was derived from a woman between 65 and 79 years old with acute or convalescent COVID-19. As DNA, the CDR3 is TGTGCCACCAGTGATTTTCGTGAGACAGGCATCTATCACGGGGAGCTGTTTTTT. It codes for CATSDFRETGIYHGELFF.